These T cell receptor beta chains were read from a single sample in a study of cytomegalovirus exposure and HLA in healthy donors. Libraries were prepared by immunoSEQ multiplex PCR; TCRdb keeps only in-frame clonotypes and omits some of them. The table includes more than 95,000 clones, about 96% detected once. Sample: PBMCs. The source of these receptors is a man between 18 and 35 years old in good health and CMV-seronegative. CDR3s include the opening cysteine and the closing phenylalanine or tryptophan. The D gene is left open where the match is weak. The size entry is marked missing in some rows and otherwise reads once, few, many or a size class.

V gene	J gene	D gene	clone size	CDR3 length	CDR3 DNA	CDR3 protein
TRBV4-2	TRBJ2-7	TRBD2	NA	14	TGTGCCAGCAGCCAACGCGGGACTAACTACGAGCAGTACTTC	CASSQRGTNYEQYF
TRBV6-5	TRBJ1-1	NA	NA	11	TGTGCCAGCAGCCGCGCTCGGGAAGCTTTCTTT	CASSRAREAFF
TRBV19	TRBJ1-2	TRBD1	once	15	TGTGCCAGTAGTATTAACCCCGGGACAGGAGGAGGCTACACCTTC	CASSINPGTGGGYTF
TRBV7-9	TRBJ2-1	NA	NA	14	TGTGCCAGCGAAGACGGGAGCTCCTACAATGAGCAGTTCTTC	CASEDGSSYNEQFF
TRBV6-5	TRBJ2-1	NA	NA	13	TGTGCCAGCAGCTATCCCGCGGGCAATGAGCAGTTCTTC	CASSYPAGNEQFF
TRBV7-2	TRBJ2-1	NA	NA	14	TGTGCCAGCAGCTCGGTAGGTACAGACAATGAGCAGTTCTTC	CASSSVGTDNEQFF
TRBV28	TRBJ2-7	NA	NA	17	TGTGCCAGCACCCCAGCCGGGGTCGGCCTGGAGCCCTACGAGCAGTACTTC	CASTPAGVGLEPYEQYF
TRBV25-1	TRBJ2-1	NA	few	13	TGTGCCAGCAGTGAATCTACAGTCAGAGAGCAGTTCTTC	CASSESTVREQFF
TRBV28	TRBJ1-5	NA	NA	14	TGTGCCAGCATCAACCGACAGGACAATCAGCCCCAGCATTTT	CASINRQDNQPQHF
TRBV7-9	TRBJ2-5	NA	NA	14	TGTGCCAGCAGCTCGCGACAGGGAGGAGAGACCCAGTACTTC	CASSSRQGGETQYF
TRBV6-5	TRBJ1-1	TRBD1	once	12	TGTGCCAGCAGTCGGACAGGGATTGAAGCTTTCTTT	CASSRTGIEAFF
TRBV4-1	TRBJ1-1	NA	NA	12	TGCGCCAGCAGAACCCAAGGGACAGAAGCTTTCTTT	CASRTQGTEAFF
TRBV23-1	TRBJ2-7	TRBD2	NA	17	TGCGCCAGCAGCCAAACCTCCGGGACTAGCGGGGCCTACGAGCAGTACTTC	CASSQTSGTSGAYEQYF
TRBV10-3	TRBJ1-1	TRBD1	NA	14	TGTGCCATCAGGGAGCTCGACAGGGGTACTGAAGCTTTCTTT	CAIRELDRGTEAFF
TRBV14	TRBJ2-1	NA	NA	16	TGTGCCAGCAGCCAAGATCCCGGGGATGCCTACAATGAGCAGTTCTTC	CASSQDPGDAYNEQFF
TRBV7-2	TRBJ1-2	TRBD1	NA	15	TGTGCCAGCAGCTTAGGTCTCAGGGGGCGCGATGGCTACACCTTC	CASSLGLRGRDGYTF
TRBV30	TRBJ2-2	NA	NA	16	TGTGCCTGGTCCCCGGGGGTTTCAATTAACACCGGGGAGCTGTTTTTT	CAWSPGVSINTGELFF
TRBV7-2	TRBJ1-5	NA	NA	14	TGTGCCAGCAGCTTAGATGTCCTCTCCTCGCCCCAGCATTTT	CASSLDVLSSPQHF
TRBV10-3	TRBJ2-1	NA	once	12	TGTGCCATCAGCCGACTCTCCGATGAGCAGTTCTTC	CAISRLSDEQFF
TRBV7-3	TRBJ2-1	NA	NA	14	TGTGCCAGCAGCTATGGGGGCGACTCCAATGAGCAGTTCTTC	CASSYGGDSNEQFF
TRBV4-1	TRBJ1-5	TRBD1	NA	14	TGCGCCAGCAGCCGCGGGCAGGGGGGCCAGCCCCAGCATTTT	CASSRGQGGQPQHF
TRBV19	TRBJ2-5	TRBD2	NA	15	TGTGCCAGTAGTATAGAAGGGACTAGTAGGGAGACCCAGTACTTC	CASSIEGTSRETQYF
TRBV5-1	TRBJ2-7	TRBD2	NA	15	TGCGCCAGCAGCTTACTAGCGGGGGTCTCCTACGAGCAGTACTTC	CASSLLAGVSYEQYF
TRBV7-3	TRBJ1-4	NA	NA	12	TGTGCCAGCCGGGCGGGAGGTGAAAAACTGTTTTTT	CASRAGGEKLFF
TRBV2	TRBJ2-5	TRBD2	NA	16	TGTGCCAGCACCCCGGGACTAGCGGGAGGCGGCGAGACCCAGTACTTC	CASTPGLAGGGETQYF
TRBV11-3	TRBJ2-2	TRBD2	once	18	TGTGCCAGCAGCTTAGATCTAGCGGGACATTGGGACACCGGGGAGCTGTTTTTT	CASSLDLAGHWDTGELFF
TRBV2	TRBJ2-4	NA	NA	16	TGTGCCAGCAGTGTAACTTCGAGCGTCGGCAAAAACATTCAGTACTTC	CASSVTSSVGKNIQYF
TRBV7-2	TRBJ1-2	NA	once	11	TGTGCCAGCAGCGCCGGAGGTGGCTACACCTTC	CASSAGGGYTF
TRBV25-1	TRBJ2-7	NA	NA	13	TGTGCCAGCAGACTGACAGGAGCCTACGAGCAGTACTTC	CASRLTGAYEQYF
TRBV7-9	TRBJ2-5	NA	NA	14	TGTGCCAGCAGCTTAGGTCTTAGCATGGAGACCCAGTACTTC	CASSLGLSMETQYF
TRBV5-4	TRBJ2-7	NA	NA	13	TGTGCCAGCAGCTTCGGCGGATCCTACGAGCAGTACTTC	CASSFGGSYEQYF
TRBV28	TRBJ2-1	NA	NA	13	TGTGCCAGCAGTTTAGTTGGCCACAATGAGCAGTTCTTC	CASSLVGHNEQFF
TRBV9	TRBJ2-3	TRBD2	NA	18	TGTGCCAGCAGCGTAGCCGGGGGACTAGCGGGAGCGGGAGATACGCAGTATTTT	CASSVAGGLAGAGDTQYF
TRBV7-6	TRBJ2-3	TRBD2	NA	14	TGTGCCAGCGGGACTAGCGGGGGAATAGATACGCAGTATTTT	CASGTSGGIDTQYF
TRBV5-1	TRBJ2-7	TRBD1	NA	16	TGCGCCAGCAGCATGGATACCACTGGACAGGGGCTTCAGCAGTACTTC	CASSMDTTGQGLQQYF
TRBV4-1	TRBJ2-2	NA	NA	17	TGCGCCAGCAGCCAAGAAAGGAGGGAGAGGGGAGACGGGGAGCTGTTTTTT	CASSQERRERGDGELFF
TRBV19	TRBJ2-3	TRBD1	NA	16	TGTGCCAGTAGTATCACAGGGGGGCTCGAGGGAAATACGCAGTATTTT	CASSITGGLEGNTQYF
TRBV30	TRBJ1-1	NA	NA	13	TGTGCCTGGAGTTTAGACCGAGGGACTGAAGCTTTCTTT	CAWSLDRGTEAFF
TRBV9	TRBJ2-1	NA	NA	15	TGTGCCAGCAGCGTAGATACAGTCTCCTACAATGAGCAGTTCTTC	CASSVDTVSYNEQFF
TRBV2	TRBJ1-2	NA	once	14	TGTGCCAGCACCCCACCCGGGGGAAGGTATGGCTACACCTTC	CASTPPGGRYGYTF
TRBV18	TRBJ1-4	NA	NA	14	TGTGCCAGCTCACCGGAGACAGCGAGTGAAAAACTGTTTTTT	CASSPETASEKLFF
TRBV28	TRBJ1-3	TRBD1	once	15	TGTGCCAGCAGTCCCGGGACAGGGGGCCGAAACACCATATATTTT	CASSPGTGGRNTIYF
TRBV4-1	TRBJ1-2	NA	NA	16	TGCGCCAGCAGCCAAGATGAGGCAGGGGCCTACTATGGCTACACCTTC	CASSQDEAGAYYGYTF
TRBV15	TRBJ1-2	TRBD1	NA	15	TGTGCCACCAGCAGGGGACAGGGTTATGACTATGGCTACACCTTC	CATSRGQGYDYGYTF
TRBV29-1	TRBJ1-1	TRBD1	NA	14	TGCAGCGTGACCGGACAGGGGGTATACACTGAAGCTTTCTTT	CSVTGQGVYTEAFF
TRBV7-9	TRBJ1-1	NA	NA	12	TGTGCCAGCAGCCCAGGGGACCACGGAGCTTTCTTT	CASSPGDHGAFF
TRBV6-1	TRBJ2-7	NA	NA	14	TGTGCCAGCAGTGTGGGGGGTAGCTCCTACGAGCAGTACTTC	CASSVGGSSYEQYF